Below, 9 T cell receptor beta chains from the same sample are listed, as sequenced in a study of T cell responses to AZD1222 COVID-19 vaccine. Some clones are missing from TCRdb's copy, which holds only in-frame ones; the method was immunoSEQ multiplex PCR. This table has fewer than 120,000 clones, around 92% appearing once. Sequencing used peripheral blood, obtained on day 0 of AZD1222 vaccination. The receptors originated from an adult in good health.

V and J are TRBV11-2 and TRBJ2-7; no firm D call. CDR3 length: 12 residues. V was trimmed by 1 base and J by 4 bases, leaving 5 bases between them. The germline V gene has CDR1 SGHAT and CDR2 FQNNGV. CDR3 nucleotides: TGTGCCAGCAGCTTAGTTGGTTACGAGCAGTACTTC. Translated, it gives CASSLVGYEQYF.

This rearrangement joins TRBV19 to TRBJ2-5; TRBD1 agrees at 8 bases. The length of the CDR3 is 13 residues. V lost 8 bases, J lost 3 bases, and 5 bases stayed unmatched. Germline V CDR1 and CDR2: LNHDA, SQIVND (reference sequence). CDR3 sequence: CASSMTGEETQYF. The CDR3 nucleotides are TGTGCCAGTTCCATGACAGGGGAAGAGACCCAGTACTTC. The variable domain in full, completed from reference TRBV19 and TRBJ2-5, reads DGGITQSPKYLFRKEGQNVTLSCEQNLNHDAMYWYRQDPGQGLRLIYYSQIVNDFQKGDIAEGYSVSREKKESFPLTVTSAQKNPTAFYLCASSMTGEETQYFGPGTRLLVL.

The rearrangement links TRBV3-1 (or the pseudogene TRBV3-2) to TRBJ2-2; 12 bases line up with TRBD2. This CDR3 region has 19 residues. Trimming at V came to 4 bases and at J to 1 base, leaving 10 bases not matched to a gene. The germline gives CDR1 LGHDT, CDR2 YNNKEL (reference sequence). The DNA of the CDR3 is TGTGCCAGCAGCCCCCGACTAGCGGGGGCCATTATGAACACCGGGGAGCTGTTTTTT. It is translated as CASSPRLAGAIMNTGELFF.

This sequence joins TRBV2 and TRBJ1-6; D is possibly TRBD1 (5 bases). The CDR3 loop spans 18 amino acids. Per the germline V gene, CDR1 is SNHLY and CDR2 is FYNNEI. Trimming cost V 2 bases and J 0 bases, with 14 bases left between them. As DNA, the CDR3 is TGTGCCAGCAGTGAATTGGCAGGGCAACTCTCCTATAATTCACCCCTCCACTTT. This codes for CASSELAGQLSYNSPLHF.

J is TRBJ1-5 and V is TRBV9; no clear D gene. CDR1 is SGDLS and CDR2 is YYNGEE in the germline V gene. Trimming took off 2 bases at V and 3 bases at J, with 9 bases between the two ends. The CDR3 covers 14 residues. The CDR3 is CASSVGPDNQPQHF. The CDR3 DNA follows: TGTGCCAGCAGCGTCGGCCCAGACAATCAGCCCCAGCATTTT.

The chain recombines TRBV7-9 with TRBJ2-1; either TRBD1 or TRBD2 may supply D (6 bases each). The length of the CDR3 is 18 residues. V was shortened by 0 bases and J by 3 bases, with 18 bases between the two germline ends. Germline-derived CDR1 and CDR2 are SEHNR and FQNEAQ (reference sequence). The CDR3 loop is CASSLALSRGDNYNEQFF. In DNA, the CDR3 is TGTGCCAGCAGCTTAGCGCTTTCGAGGGGGGACAACTACAATGAGCAGTTCTTC.

The chain is built from TRBV7-8 and TRBJ2-7, with D tentatively TRBD1 or TRBD2 (5 bases each). The CDR3 sequence is 14 residues long. Trimming stripped 1 base from V and 0 bases from J, with 7 bases between. CDR1 SGHVS and CDR2 FQNEAQ come from the germline V gene. Here the CDR3 reads CASSLVGGSYEQYF. CDR3 nucleotide sequence: TGTGCCAGCAGCTTAGTTGGGGGCTCCTACGAGCAGTACTTC. The full variable domain, with the rest looked up from reference TRBV7-8 and TRBJ2-7, is GAGVSQSPRYKVAKRGQDVALRCDPISGHVSLFWYQQALGQGPEFLTYFQNEAQLDKSGLPSDRFFAERPEGSVSTLKIQRTQQEDSAVYLCASSLVGGSYEQYFGPGTRLTVT.

V is TRBV6-5 and J is TRBJ1-3; D not resolved. Germline CDR1 reads MNHEY; CDR2 reads SVGAGI. This CDR3 has 14 residues. Trimming removed 7 bases from V and 0 bases from J, with 10 bases in between. This CDR3 is CASTATGSGNTIYF. CDR3 nucleotide sequence: TGTGCCAGCACCGCGACGGGCTCTGGAAACACCATATATTTT.

The chain is built from TRBV6-5 and TRBJ1-3; D is undetermined. This CDR3 is built from 14 residues. Per the germline V gene, CDR1 is MNHEY and CDR2 is SVGAGI. V dropped 8 bases and J dropped 0 bases, with 11 bases sitting between them. CDR3 nucleotides: TGTGCCAGCGACGGACGGTACTCTGGAAACACCATATATTTT. Protein sequence: CASDGRYSGNTIYF.